This T cell receptor beta chain was recorded in a study of CD8 T cells in ankylosing spondylitis. General study points: Characteristic of ankylosing spondylitis blood, it appeared, was a TCR beta motif comprising about 8 highly homologous variants. Past studies reported some motif variants in reactive arthritis synovial fluid and blood. CD8+ by phenotype, disease-linked clones were relatively rare in peripheral blood. It was reported that disease-linked clones were significantly enriched in matched ankylosing spondylitis synovial fluid.

Generation of TCR beta libraries employed quantitative 5'-RACE incorporating molecular barcodes. Each CDR3 protein is one row after TCRdb ran MiXCR on the 5' RACE reads. Here the sample spans fewer than 550,000 distinct CDR3 sequences, about 5.7% being singletons. This clonotype was seen ten or more times. Its antigen is still unknown. The CDR3 is 11 residues long. The germline V and J ends were trimmed by 5 bases and 7 bases, with 9 bases remaining between them. Germline CDR1 SEHNR, CDR2 FQNEAQ (reference sequence). The clonotype comes from a male donor with ankylosing spondylitis. The sequenced sample consisted of blood, either unsorted or a sorted T cell fraction (not recorded which). This rearrangement joins TRBV7-9 to TRBJ2-7; D uncertain. The DNA for the CDR3 is TGTGCCAGCAGCCCGGCGCGGGAGCAGTACTTC. Translated: CASSPAREQYF.